This section outlines one TCR beta chain sequence together with its context. Its target is unknown. This sample is drawn from a study of T-cell memory formation after mild COVID-19. General observations from the study: Still unconfirmed is whether the second-wave clones peaking on day 37 recognized SARS-CoV-2. Among contracting clones, CD4+ were mainly CM/EM and CD8+ enriched in EMRA.

Losses at the gene ends were 8 bases for V and 7 bases for J; bases not matched to a gene: 7. The length of the CDR3 is 15 residues. Germline V gene lookup returns CDR1 LGHDT and CDR2 YNNKEL (reference sequence). Constant-segment primers were used for 5'RACE, and the resulting TCR alpha and TCR beta cDNA libraries carried sample barcodes and UMIs. TCRdb re-called the 5' RACE reads through MiXCR, storing one row per CDR3 protein. The table records some 300,000 distinct CDR3 sequences, more than 20% of them present only once. The sample was PBMCs or a T cell subset sorted from them (not recorded which). The receptor was derived from a man aged 18 to 29 who had mild COVID-19 (a few samples of this study predate the infection). Cell type and time point are not known. The chain combines TRBV3-1 with TRBJ2-3; 15 nucleotides match TRBD2. CDR3 nucleotides: TGTGCCAGCGGCTCCGGACTAGCGGGGGGGAATACGCAGTATTTT. The encoded protein is CASGSGLAGGNTQYF.